The T cell receptor (beta chain) described here comes from a study of blood T cell repertoires in COVID-19. In the study overall: The samples span acute and convalescent COVID-19 from the United States, Italy and Spain. PBMCs, B-cell-depleted T cells, or T cells provided the cDNA or gDNA that made up the material.

Original processing methods: It was from reference gene primer amplification that nucleated cell counts were estimated. Generated by immunoSEQ multiplex PCR, the TCRdb table keeps only in-frame clones and is missing some. That table furnishes V, J and clone size, whereas the DNA furnished D and trimming. The sample yields fewer than 95,000 clones, 87% seen once. Germline V lookup: CDR1 LGHDT, CDR2 YNNKEL (reference sequence). V lost 3 bases, J lost 8 bases, and 11 bases lay in between. The length of the CDR3 is 14 residues. The sample comprised peripheral blood. The chain recombines TRBV3-1 (or the pseudogene TRBV3-2) with TRBJ1-6; TRBD1 might be the D (5 bases). This sequence originates from a male donor with acute or convalescent COVID-19. The DNA for the CDR3 is TGTGCCAGCAGCCAGCGGGGCGGCGATTCACCCCTCCACTTT. This gives the protein CASSQRGGDSPLHF.